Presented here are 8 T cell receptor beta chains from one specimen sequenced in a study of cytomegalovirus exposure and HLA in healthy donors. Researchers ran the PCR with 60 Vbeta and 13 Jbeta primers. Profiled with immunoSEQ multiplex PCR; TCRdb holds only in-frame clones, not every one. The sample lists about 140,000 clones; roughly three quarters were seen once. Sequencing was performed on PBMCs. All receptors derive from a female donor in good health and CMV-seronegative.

CDR3 nucleotide sequence: TGTGCCACCACAACTAGCGGGAGCCTTGCTGAGACCCAGTACTTC. This translates into CATTTSGSLAETQYF. The J gene is TRBJ2-5, the V gene TRBV6-6; 11 positions agree with TRBD2. Per germline, CDR1 MNHNY and CDR2 SVGAGI (reference sequence). The CDR3 is 15 residues long. J was trimmed by 5 bases and V by 10 bases; bases with no gene match: 12.

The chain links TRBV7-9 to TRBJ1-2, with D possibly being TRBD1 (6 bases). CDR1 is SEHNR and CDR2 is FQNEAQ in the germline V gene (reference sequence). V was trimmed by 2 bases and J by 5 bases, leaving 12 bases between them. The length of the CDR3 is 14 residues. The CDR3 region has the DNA TGTGCCAGCAGCTTACCTCCAGGGGATTATGGCTACACCTTC. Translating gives CASSLPPGDYGYTF.

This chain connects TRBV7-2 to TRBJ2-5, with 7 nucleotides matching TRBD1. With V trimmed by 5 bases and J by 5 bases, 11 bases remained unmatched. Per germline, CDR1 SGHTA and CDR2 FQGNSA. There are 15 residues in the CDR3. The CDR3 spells CASSPRQGSVETQYF. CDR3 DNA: TGTGCCAGCAGCCCACGACAGGGTTCGGTGGAGACCCAGTACTTC. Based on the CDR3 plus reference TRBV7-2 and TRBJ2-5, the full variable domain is GAGVSQSPSNKVTEKGKDVELRCDPISGHTALYWYRQSLGQGLEFLIYFQGNSAPDKSGLPSDRFSAERTGGSVSTLTIQRTQQEDSAVYLCASSPRQGSVETQYFGPGTRLLVL.

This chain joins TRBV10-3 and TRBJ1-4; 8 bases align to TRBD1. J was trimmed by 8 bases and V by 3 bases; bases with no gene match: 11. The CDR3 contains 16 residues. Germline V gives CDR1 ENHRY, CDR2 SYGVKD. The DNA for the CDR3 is TGTGCCATCAGTGACTCCGGACAGGGTGCAGGGGAAAAACTGTTTTTT. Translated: CAISDSGQGAGEKLFF.

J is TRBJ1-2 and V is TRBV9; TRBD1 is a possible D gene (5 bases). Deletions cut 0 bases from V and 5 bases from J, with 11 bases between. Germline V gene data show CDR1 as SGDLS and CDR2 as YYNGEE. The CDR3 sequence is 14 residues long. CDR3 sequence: CASSVVGGLYGYTF. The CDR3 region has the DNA TGTGCCAGCAGCGTAGTGGGGGGACTTTATGGCTACACCTTC.

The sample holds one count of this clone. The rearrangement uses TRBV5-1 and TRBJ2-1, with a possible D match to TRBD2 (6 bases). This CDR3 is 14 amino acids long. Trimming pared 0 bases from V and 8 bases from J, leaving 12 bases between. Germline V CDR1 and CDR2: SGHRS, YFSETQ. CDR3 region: CASSLAPGADEQFF. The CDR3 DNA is TGCGCCAGCAGCTTGGCCCCGGGAGCAGATGAGCAGTTCTTC.

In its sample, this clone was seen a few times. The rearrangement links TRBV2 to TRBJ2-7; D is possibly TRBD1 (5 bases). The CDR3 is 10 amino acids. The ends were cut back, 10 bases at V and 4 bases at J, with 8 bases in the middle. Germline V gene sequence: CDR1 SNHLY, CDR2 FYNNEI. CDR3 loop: CATQGYEQYF. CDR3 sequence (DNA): TGTGCCACTCAGGGATACGAGCAGTACTTC.

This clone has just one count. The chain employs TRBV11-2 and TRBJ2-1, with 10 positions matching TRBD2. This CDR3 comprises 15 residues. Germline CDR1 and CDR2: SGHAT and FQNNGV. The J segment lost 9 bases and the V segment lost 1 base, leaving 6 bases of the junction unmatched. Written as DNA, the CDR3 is TGTGCCAGCAGCTTAGCTAGCGGGAGTCAAGGTGAGCAGTTCTTC. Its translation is CASSLASGSQGEQFF.